This record looks at one T cell receptor (beta chain) sequence and its context. The sample belongs to a study of blood T cells in healthy people across ages. The second PCR ran roughly 6 to 11 cycles with a sample-barcoded 5' primer and J-beta primers. From the 5' RACE reads, TCRdb called clonotypes with MiXCR, one entry per CDR3 protein. The data contain 1.5 million to 2 million distinct CDR3 sequences, over 25% of them seen just once; the ten biggest clones take up approximately 7.7%. Germline V lookup: CDR1 MNHEY, CDR2 SMNVEV (reference sequence). The CDR3 consists of 13 residues. The V end was cut by 6 bases, the J end by 6 bases, with 13 bases between.

This clonotype was sampled from a woman in her 30s in good health. V usage is TRBV27 and J usage is TRBJ2-3; D may correspond to TRBD1 or TRBD2 (6 bases each). The sequencing sample was made of blood. CDR3 region: CASSKRGRDTQYF. Here the CDR3 DNA reads TGTGCCAGCAGCAAAAGGGGGAGGGATACGCAGTATTTT.